These T cell receptor beta chains were read from a single sample in a study of cytomegalovirus exposure and HLA in healthy donors. The table came from immunoSEQ multiplex PCR; TCRdb's copy has only in-frame clones and leaves some out. The data show about 130,000 clones, around 79% seen once. Input material: PBMCs. The receptors were sampled from a man aged 35-49 years in good health and CMV-seropositive. The CDR3 runs from the conserved cysteine through the conserved F or W. A D gene is named only where the DNA matches it firmly. Size is stated for part of the rows, as once, few or many counts, or as a class when the clone is expanded.

V gene	J gene	D gene	clone size	CDR3 DNA	CDR3 protein
TRBV5-6	TRBJ2-7	TRBD2	.	TGTGCCAGCAGCCCGGGGAGCGGGAGTTACGAGCAGTACTTC	CASSPGSGSYEQYF
TRBV21-1	TRBJ2-7	.	.	TGTGCCAGCAGCAAACGATGCGGGGGTGCAAGCGGGATGTCCTACGAGCAGTACTTC	CASSKRCGGASGMSYEQYF
TRBV2	TRBJ1-4	.	.	TGTGCCAGGGGGGGAAAACCAACTAATGAAAAACTGTTTTTT	CARGGKPTNEKLFF
TRBV6-5	TRBJ2-1	TRBD2	.	TGTGCCAGCAGTCTCGCTAGCGGGAGTTACAATGAGCAGTTCTTC	CASSLASGSYNEQFF
TRBV2	TRBJ2-2	TRBD1	.	TGTGCCAGCATCTATAGGGACAGGGGGCTGAGCACCGGGGAGCTGTTTTTT	CASIYRDRGLSTGELFF
TRBV27	TRBJ2-7	TRBD2	.	TGTGCCAGCAGTCTAACGCCGGGACTAGCGGGAGGCTCAGTCGGCTCCTACGAGCAGTACTTC	CASSLTPGLAGGSVGSYEQYF
TRBV18	TRBJ2-1	.	.	TGTGCCAGCTCACCTCTCCCGTCCTACAATGAGCAGTTCTTC	CASSPLPSYNEQFF
TRBV4-1	TRBJ2-3	.	.	TGCGCCAGCAGCCAAGAAAGCCGGGCCGGGGTAGATACGCAGTATTTT	CASSQESRAGVDTQYF
TRBV5-1	TRBJ1-4	.	.	TGCGCCAGCAGCTTGGTCCAGAAGGGGGAAAAACTGTTTTTT	CASSLVQKGEKLFF
TRBV7-9	TRBJ2-6	.	.	TGTGCCAGCAGCTTCCCAGGGCCGAGCTCTGGGGCCAACGTCCTGACTTTC	CASSFPGPSSGANVLTF
TRBV5-1	TRBJ1-6	TRBD1	once	TGTGCCAGCAGCTTGGACAGGGGGCCCGGGTCACCCCTCCACTTT	CASSLDRGPGSPLHF
TRBV9	TRBJ2-5	.	.	TGTGCCAGCAGCGTTAACTTCCAAGAGACCCAGTACTTC	CASSVNFQETQYF
TRBV11-2	TRBJ1-4	.	once	TGTGCCAGCAGCTCCGATGGGGGCGCTGAAAAACTGTTTTTT	CASSSDGGAEKLFF
TRBV18	TRBJ1-2	TRBD1	few	TGTGCCAGCTCACTTTTCAACAGGGGGGCCTATGGCTACACCTTC	CASSLFNRGAYGYTF
TRBV19	TRBJ2-7	.	.	TGTGCCAGTAGTATGGACAACTCCTACGAGCAGTACTTC	CASSMDNSYEQYF
TRBV11-2	TRBJ2-7	TRBD1	.	TGTGCCAGCAACACGCACAGGGGTAACAGCGAGCAGTACTTC	CASNTHRGNSEQYF
TRBV29-1	TRBJ1-5	.	once	TGCAGCGTGAAACAGGCCACTGGACAGCCCCAGCATTTT	CSVKQATGQPQHF
TRBV11-3	TRBJ2-1	TRBD2	.	TGTGCCAGCAGCCCGCCTAGCGGGAGTCCTCGGGACAATGAGCAGTTCTTC	CASSPPSGSPRDNEQFF
TRBV11-3	TRBJ2-2	TRBD1	once	TGTGCCAGCAGCTTTGACAGGGCGAACACCGGGGAGCTGTTTTTT	CASSFDRANTGELFF
TRBV2	TRBJ1-3	.	.	TGTGCCAGCAGGGGAGTTAGCTCTGGAAACACCATATATTTT	CASRGVSSGNTIYF
TRBV18	TRBJ1-4	TRBD1	.	TGTGCCAGCTCACCACCGGGGGACAGTGAAAAACTGTTTTTT	CASSPPGDSEKLFF
TRBV5-3	TRBJ1-6	TRBD1	few	TGTGCCAGAAGCTTGTGGAGGGGGCGAGGGTCACCCCTCCACTTT	CARSLWRGRGSPLHF
TRBV28	TRBJ2-1	.	.	TGTGCCAGCAGCCTGGTTAGCGAGCACAATGAGCAGTTCTTC	CASSLVSEHNEQFF
TRBV7-8	TRBJ1-6	TRBD1	once	TGTGCCAGCAGCAAAACAGGGGTCCTCCACTTT	CASSKTGVLHF
TRBV10-2	TRBJ2-7	TRBD2	.	TGCGCCAGCAGTGGTAGCGGGAGGGCCGCCCACGAGCAGTACTTC	CASSGSGRAAHEQYF
TRBV5-1	TRBJ1-3	.	few	TGCGCCAGCAGTGCCACAACTGGAAACACCATATATTTT	CASSATTGNTIYF
TRBV20-1	TRBJ2-1	.	few	TGCAGTGCTTCCCGTCGGGGAGAGCAGTTCTTC	CSASRRGEQFF
TRBV4-1	TRBJ1-4	TRBD1	.	TGCGCCAGCAGCGCCCTACAGGGGGCGAATGAAAAACTGTTTTTT	CASSALQGANEKLFF
TRBV10-3	TRBJ1-5	TRBD1	.	TGTGCCATCAGTGCCGACAGGGCGGATAGCAATCAGCCCCAGCATTTT	CAISADRADSNQPQHF
TRBV7-9	TRBJ1-4	TRBD1	.	TGTGCCAGCAGCTTAGGCATCCGGCAGGGGGGAGAAAAACTGTTTTTT	CASSLGIRQGGEKLFF
TRBV21-1	TRBJ2-7	.	.	TGTGCCAGCAGCAAAGCGCGACAGGGGGCGATCTACGAGCAGTACTTC	CASSKARQGAIYEQYF
TRBV9	TRBJ1-6	.	.	TGTGCCAGCAGCGTAGCCCCAGGTCGGTCCTATAATTCACCCCTCCACTTT	CASSVAPGRSYNSPLHF